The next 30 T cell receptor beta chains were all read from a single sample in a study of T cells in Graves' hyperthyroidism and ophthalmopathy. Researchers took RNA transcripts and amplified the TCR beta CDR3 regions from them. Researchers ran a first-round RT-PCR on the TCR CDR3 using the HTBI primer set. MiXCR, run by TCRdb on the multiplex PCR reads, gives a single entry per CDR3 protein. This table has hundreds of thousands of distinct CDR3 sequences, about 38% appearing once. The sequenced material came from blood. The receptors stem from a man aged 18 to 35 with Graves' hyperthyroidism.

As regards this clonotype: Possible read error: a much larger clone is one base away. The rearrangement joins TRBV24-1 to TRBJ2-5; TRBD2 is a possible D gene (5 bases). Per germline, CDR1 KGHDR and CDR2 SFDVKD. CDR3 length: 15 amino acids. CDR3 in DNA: TGTGCCACCAGTGATGCAGCGGAGTCCCAAGAGACCCAGTGCTTC. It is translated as CATSDAAESQETQCF.

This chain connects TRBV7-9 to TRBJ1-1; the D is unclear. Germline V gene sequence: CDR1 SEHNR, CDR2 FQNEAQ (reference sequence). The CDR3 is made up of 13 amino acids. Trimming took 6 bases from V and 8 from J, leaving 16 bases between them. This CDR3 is CASSPPAASEAFF. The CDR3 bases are TGTGCCAGCAGTCCCCCGGCTGCATCCGAAGCTTTCTTT.

CDR3 protein: CASSQGRVDNEQFF. The CDR3 DNA sequence: TGTGCCAGCAGCCAGGGGAGGGTGGATAATGAGCAGTTCTTC. This rearrangement joins TRBV7-3 to TRBJ2-1, with D possibly being TRBD2 (7 bases). The CDR3 contains 14 residues. Trimming shortened V by 5 bases and J by 7 bases, and 15 bases separated the two germline ends. Germline V gene lookup returns CDR1 SGHTA and CDR2 FQGTGA.

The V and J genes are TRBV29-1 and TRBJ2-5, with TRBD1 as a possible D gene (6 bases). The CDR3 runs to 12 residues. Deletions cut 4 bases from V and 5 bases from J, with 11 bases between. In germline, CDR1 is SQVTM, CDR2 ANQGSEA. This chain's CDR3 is CSVARGRETQYF. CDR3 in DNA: TGCAGCGTTGCCAGGGGAAGGGAGACCCAGTACTTC.

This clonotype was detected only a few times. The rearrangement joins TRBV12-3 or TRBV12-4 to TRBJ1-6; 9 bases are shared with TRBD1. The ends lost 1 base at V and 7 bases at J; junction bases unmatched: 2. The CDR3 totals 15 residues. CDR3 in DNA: TGTGCCAGCAGTTTAGGGGACAGGGTAAATTCACCCCTCCACTTT. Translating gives CASSLGDRVNSPLHF.

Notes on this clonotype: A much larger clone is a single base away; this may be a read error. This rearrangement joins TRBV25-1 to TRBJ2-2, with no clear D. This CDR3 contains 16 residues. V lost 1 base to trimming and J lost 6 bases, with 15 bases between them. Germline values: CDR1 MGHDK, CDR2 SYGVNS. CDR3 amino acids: CASSECVPVAAGELFF. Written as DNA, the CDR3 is TGTGCCAGCAGTGAATGTGTACCCGTGGCGGCCGGGGAGCTGTTTTTT.

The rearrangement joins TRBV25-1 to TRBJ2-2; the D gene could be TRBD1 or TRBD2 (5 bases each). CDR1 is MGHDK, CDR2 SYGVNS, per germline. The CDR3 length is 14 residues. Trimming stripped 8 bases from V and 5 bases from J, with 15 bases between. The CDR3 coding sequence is TGTGCCAGCGGAAGGGACGGTGGGACCGGGGAGCTGTTTTTT. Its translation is CASGRDGGTGELFF.

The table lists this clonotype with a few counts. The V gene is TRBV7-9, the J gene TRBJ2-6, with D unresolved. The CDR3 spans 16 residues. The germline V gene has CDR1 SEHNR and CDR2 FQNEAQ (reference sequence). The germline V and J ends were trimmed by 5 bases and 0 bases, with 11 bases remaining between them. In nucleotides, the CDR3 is TGTGCCAGCAGCCAAGTTAGGAGCTCTGGGGCCAACGTCCTGACTTTC. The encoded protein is CASSQVRSSGANVLTF.

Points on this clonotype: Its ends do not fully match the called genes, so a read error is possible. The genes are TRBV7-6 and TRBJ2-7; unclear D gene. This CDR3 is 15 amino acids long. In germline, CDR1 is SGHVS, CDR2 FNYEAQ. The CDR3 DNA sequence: TGTGCCAGCAGCTTCCCCGGTAGGAGCTCCTACGGGCAGTACTTC. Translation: CASSFPGRSSYGQYF.

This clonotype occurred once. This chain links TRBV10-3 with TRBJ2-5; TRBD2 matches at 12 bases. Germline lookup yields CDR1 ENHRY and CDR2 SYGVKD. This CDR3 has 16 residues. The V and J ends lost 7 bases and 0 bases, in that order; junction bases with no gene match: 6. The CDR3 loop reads CAINAGTSGHQETQYF. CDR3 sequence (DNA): TGTGCCATCAATGCAGGGACTAGCGGGCACCAAGAGACCCAGTACTTC.

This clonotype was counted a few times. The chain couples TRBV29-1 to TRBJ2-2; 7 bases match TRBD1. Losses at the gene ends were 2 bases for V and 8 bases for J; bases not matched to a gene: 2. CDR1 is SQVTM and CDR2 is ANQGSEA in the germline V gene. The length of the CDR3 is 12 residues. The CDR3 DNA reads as TGCAGCGTTGAATTGACAGGGGGGGAGCTGTTTTTT. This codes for CSVELTGGELFF.

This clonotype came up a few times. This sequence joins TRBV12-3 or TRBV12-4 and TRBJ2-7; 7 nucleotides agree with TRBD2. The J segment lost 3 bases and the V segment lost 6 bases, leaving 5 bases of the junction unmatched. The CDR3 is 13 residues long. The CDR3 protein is CASRGGRIYEQYF. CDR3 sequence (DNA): TGTGCCAGCAGGGGAGGGAGGATCTACGAGCAGTACTTC.

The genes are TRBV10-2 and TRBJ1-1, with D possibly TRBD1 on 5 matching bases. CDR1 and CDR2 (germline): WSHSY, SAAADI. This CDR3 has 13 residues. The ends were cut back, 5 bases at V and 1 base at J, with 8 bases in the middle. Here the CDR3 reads CASSWDANTEAFF. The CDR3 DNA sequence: TGCGCCAGCAGTTGGGACGCGAACACTGAAGCTTTCTTT.

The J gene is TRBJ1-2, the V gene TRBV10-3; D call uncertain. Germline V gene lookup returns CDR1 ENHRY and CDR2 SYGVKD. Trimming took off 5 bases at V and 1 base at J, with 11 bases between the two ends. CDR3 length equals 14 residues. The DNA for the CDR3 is TGTGCCATCAGTCAGATGGACGGTAACTATGGCTACACCTTC. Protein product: CAISQMDGNYGYTF.

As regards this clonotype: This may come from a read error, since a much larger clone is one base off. The DNA for the CDR3 is TGTGCCAGCATATACACTGAAGCTTTCTTT. As protein: CASIYTEAFF. This chain joins TRBV2 and TRBJ1-1, with unresolved D. The CDR3 runs to 10 residues. Germline CDR1 reads SNHLY; CDR2 reads FYNNEI. Trimming left V 7 bases short and J 3 bases short, with 3 bases between.

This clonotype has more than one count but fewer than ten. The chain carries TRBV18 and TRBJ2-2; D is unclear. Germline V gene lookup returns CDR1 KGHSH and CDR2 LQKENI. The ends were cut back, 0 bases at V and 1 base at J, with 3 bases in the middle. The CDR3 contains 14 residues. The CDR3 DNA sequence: TGTGCCAGCTCACCACCGAGGAACACCGGGGAGCTGTTTTTT. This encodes CASSPPRNTGELFF.

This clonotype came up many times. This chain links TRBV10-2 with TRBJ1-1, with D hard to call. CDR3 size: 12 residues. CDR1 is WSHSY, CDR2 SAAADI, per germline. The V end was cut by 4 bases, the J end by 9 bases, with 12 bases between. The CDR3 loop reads CASSAGGSQAFF. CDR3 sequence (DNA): TGCGCCAGCAGTGCGGGTGGGTCCCAAGCTTTCTTT.

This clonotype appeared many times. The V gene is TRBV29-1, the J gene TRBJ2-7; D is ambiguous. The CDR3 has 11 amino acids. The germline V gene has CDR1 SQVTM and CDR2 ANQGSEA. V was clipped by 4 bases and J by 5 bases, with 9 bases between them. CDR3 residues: CSVGKRDEQYF. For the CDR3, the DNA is TGCAGCGTTGGAAAAAGGGACGAGCAGTACTTC.

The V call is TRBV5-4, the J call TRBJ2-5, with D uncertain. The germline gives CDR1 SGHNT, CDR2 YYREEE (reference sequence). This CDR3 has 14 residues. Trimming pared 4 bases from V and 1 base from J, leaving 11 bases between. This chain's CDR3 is CASSPYKAQETQYF. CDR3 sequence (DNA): TGTGCCAGCAGCCCCTACAAAGCCCAAGAGACCCAGTACTTC.

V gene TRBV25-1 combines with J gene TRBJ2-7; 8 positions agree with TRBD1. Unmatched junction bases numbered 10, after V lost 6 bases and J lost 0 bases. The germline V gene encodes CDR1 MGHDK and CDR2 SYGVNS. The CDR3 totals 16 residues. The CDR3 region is CASRKRGQASSYEQYF. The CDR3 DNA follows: TGTGCCAGCAGGAAAAGGGGACAGGCCTCCTCCTACGAGCAGTACTTC.

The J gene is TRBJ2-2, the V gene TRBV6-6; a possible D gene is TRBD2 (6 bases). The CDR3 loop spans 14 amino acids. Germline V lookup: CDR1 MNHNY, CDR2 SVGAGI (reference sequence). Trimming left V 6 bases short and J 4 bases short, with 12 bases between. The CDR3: CASSRTSFTGELFF. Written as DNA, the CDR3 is TGTGCCAGCAGCCGTACTAGCTTCACCGGGGAGCTGTTTTTT.

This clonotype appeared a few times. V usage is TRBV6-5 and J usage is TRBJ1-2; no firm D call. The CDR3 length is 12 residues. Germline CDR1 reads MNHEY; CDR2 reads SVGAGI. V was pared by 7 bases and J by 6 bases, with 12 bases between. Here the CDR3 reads CASTSSPHGYTF. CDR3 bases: TGTGCCAGCACTTCTTCCCCCCATGGCTACACCTTC.

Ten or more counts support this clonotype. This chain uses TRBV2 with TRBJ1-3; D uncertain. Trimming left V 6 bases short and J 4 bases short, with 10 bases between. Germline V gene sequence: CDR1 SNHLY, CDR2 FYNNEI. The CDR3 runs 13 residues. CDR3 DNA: TGTGCCAGCAGCGTCATACAGGGAAACACCATATATTTT. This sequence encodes CASSVIQGNTIYF.

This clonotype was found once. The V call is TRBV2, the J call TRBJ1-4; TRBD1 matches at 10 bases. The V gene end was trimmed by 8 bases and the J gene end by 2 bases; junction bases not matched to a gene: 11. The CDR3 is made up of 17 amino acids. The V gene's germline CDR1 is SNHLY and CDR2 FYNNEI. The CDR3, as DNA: TGTGCCAGCGGAACTACAGGACAGGGGGAGACTAATGAAAAACTGTTTTTT. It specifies CASGTTGQGETNEKLFF.

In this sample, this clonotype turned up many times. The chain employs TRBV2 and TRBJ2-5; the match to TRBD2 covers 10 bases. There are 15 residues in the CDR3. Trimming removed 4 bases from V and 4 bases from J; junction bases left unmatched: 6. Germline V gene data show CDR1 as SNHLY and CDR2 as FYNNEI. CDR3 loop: CASSGSSGRGETQYF. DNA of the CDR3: TGTGCCAGCAGTGGTTCTAGCGGGAGAGGAGAGACCCAGTACTTC. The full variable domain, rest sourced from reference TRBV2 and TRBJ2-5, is EPEVTQTPSHQVTQMGQEVILRCVPISNHLYFYWYRQILGQKVEFLVSFYNNEISEKSEIFDDQFSVERPDGSNFTLKIRSTKLEDSAMYFCASSGSSGRGETQYFGPGTRLLVL.

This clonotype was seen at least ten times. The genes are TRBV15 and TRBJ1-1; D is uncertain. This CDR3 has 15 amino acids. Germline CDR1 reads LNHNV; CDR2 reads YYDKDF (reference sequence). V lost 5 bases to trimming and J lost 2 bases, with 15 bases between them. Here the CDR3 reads CATSPGNTPNTEAFF. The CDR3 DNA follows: TGTGCCACCAGCCCCGGAAATACCCCAAACACTGAAGCTTTCTTT. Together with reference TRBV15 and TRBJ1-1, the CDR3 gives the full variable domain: DAMVIQNPRYQVTQFGKPVTLSCSQTLNHNVMYWYQQKSSQAPKLLFHYYDKDFNNEADTPDNFQSRRPNTSFCFLDIRSPGLGDTAMYLCATSPGNTPNTEAFFGQGTRLTVV.

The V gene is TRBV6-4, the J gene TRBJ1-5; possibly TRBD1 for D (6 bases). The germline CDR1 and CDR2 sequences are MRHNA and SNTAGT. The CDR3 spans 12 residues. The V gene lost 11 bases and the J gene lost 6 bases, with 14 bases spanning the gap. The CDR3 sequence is CAGQTSVQPQHF. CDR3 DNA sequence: TGTGCCGGACAGACGTCTGTTCAGCCCCAGCATTTT.

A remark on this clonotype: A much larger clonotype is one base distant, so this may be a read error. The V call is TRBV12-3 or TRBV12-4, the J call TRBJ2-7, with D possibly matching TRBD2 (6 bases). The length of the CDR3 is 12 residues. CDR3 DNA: TGCGCCAGGAGTCCCGGAGGGGAGGAGCAGTACTTC. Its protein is CARSPGGEEQYF.

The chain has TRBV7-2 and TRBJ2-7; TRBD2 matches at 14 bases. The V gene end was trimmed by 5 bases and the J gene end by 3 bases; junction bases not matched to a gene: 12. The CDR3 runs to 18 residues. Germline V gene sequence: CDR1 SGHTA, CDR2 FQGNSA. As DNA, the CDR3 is TGTGCCAGCAGCGCCCAGGGCGTTGGGACTAGCGGGAGCTACGAGCAGTACTTC. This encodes CASSAQGVGTSGSYEQYF.

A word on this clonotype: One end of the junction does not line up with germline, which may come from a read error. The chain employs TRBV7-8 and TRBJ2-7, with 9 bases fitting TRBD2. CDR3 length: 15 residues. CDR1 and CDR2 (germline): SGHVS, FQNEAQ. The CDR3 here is CASSLATSGAYEHYF. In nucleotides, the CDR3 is TGTGCCAGCAGCTTAGCGACTAGCGGTGCCTACGAGCATTACTTC. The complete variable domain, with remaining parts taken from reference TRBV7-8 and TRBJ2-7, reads GAGVSQSPRYKVAKRGQDVALRCDPISGHVSLFWYQQALGQGPEFLTYFQNEAQLDKSGLPSDRFFAERPEGSVSTLKIQRTQQEDSAVYLCASSLATSGAYEHYFGPGTRLTVT.